These 8 T cell receptor beta chains share one sample of origin, sequenced in a study of shared clonotypes between healthy human individuals. Repertoires were generated with immunoSEQ multiplex PCR, while TCRdb's copy carries only in-frame clones and drops some. The sample lists over a million clones, more than 95% occurring once. Material: naive CD4+ T cells sorted from blood. Subset indicated: CD45RA+ positively selected. These receptor sequences come from a man younger than 40 in good health.

This chain joins TRBV30 and TRBJ2-1; 9 nucleotides line up with TRBD1. The V gene end was trimmed by 6 bases and the J gene end by 1 base; junction bases not matched to a gene: 7. The CDR3 has 15 residues. From germline, CDR1 is GTSNPN and CDR2 SVGIG (reference sequence). CDR3: CACTQGAYSYNEQFF. The CDR3 DNA sequence: TGTGCCTGCACACAGGGGGCTTATTCCTACAATGAGCAGTTCTTC.

V is TRBV16 and J is TRBJ2-1; 9 bases match TRBD1. J gave up 4 bases and V 2 bases, and 6 bases lay outside the gene matches. Germline V gene sequence: CDR1 KGHSY, CDR2 FQNENV. The CDR3 is 16 residues long. CDR3 protein: CASSQGTGRKYNEQFF. The CDR3 nucleotides read TGTGCCAGCAGCCAAGGGACAGGGCGCAAATACAATGAGCAGTTCTTC.

The gene calls are TRBV6-1 and TRBJ2-2, with 8 bases fitting TRBD1. V was pared by 4 bases and J by 4 bases, with 5 bases of the junction left unmatched. Germline V gives CDR1 MNHNS, CDR2 SASEGT. This CDR3 contains 15 residues. In DNA, the CDR3 is TGTGCCAGCAGTGTCACCGGGACAGGCACCGGGGAGCTGTTTTTT. It specifies CASSVTGTGTGELFF.

CDR3 DNA: TGTGCCAGCAGTGAGGTTCGAAGCAAAAGCGAGCAGTACTTC. This encodes CASSEVRSKSEQYF. The V and J genes are TRBV6-1 and TRBJ2-7; D call uncertain. The CDR3 runs to 14 residues. Between the trimmed V and J ends, which lost 3 bases and 6 bases, there was a span of 15 bases. Germline V gene data show CDR1 as MNHNS and CDR2 as SASEGT.

In DNA, the CDR3 is TGTGCCAGCAGTGAATGGATCTCAGATTCGAACACCGGGGAGCTGTTTTTT. Translating it yields CASSEWISDSNTGELFF. The rearrangement uses TRBV2 and TRBJ2-2, with D unclear. Looked up from germline, CDR1 is SNHLY and CDR2 is FYNNEI. Trimming took off 2 bases at V and 0 bases at J, with 13 bases between the two ends. There are 17 residues in the CDR3.

The rearrangement uses TRBV27 and TRBJ2-5; 13 nucleotides match TRBD2. The CDR3 has 16 amino acids. Germline V lookup: CDR1 MNHEY, CDR2 SMNVEV (reference sequence). Germline trimming cut 7 bases from V and 5 bases from J; bases unmatched to any gene: 10. CDR3 amino acids: CASMRTSGSIWETQYF. The CDR3 bases are TGTGCCAGCATGAGGACTAGCGGGAGTATCTGGGAGACCCAGTACTTC.

This clone was recorded only once. The CDR3 sequence is CASSLALATGEQFF. The CDR3 nucleotides are TGTGCCAGCAGCTTGGCGCTAGCGACGGGTGAGCAGTTCTTC. The chain carries TRBV5-4 and TRBJ2-1; weak D call: TRBD2 (6 bases). Germline loops: CDR1 SGHNT, CDR2 YYREEE (reference sequence). Trimming removed 0 bases from V and 9 bases from J, with 13 bases in between. The CDR3 extends over 14 amino acids. Full variable domain (outside the CDR3, taken from reference TRBV5-4 and TRBJ2-1): ETGVTQSPTHLIKTRGQQVTLRCSSQSGHNTVSWYQQALGQGPQFIFQYYREEENGRGNFPPRFSGLQFPNYSSELNVNALELDDSALYLCASSLALATGEQFFGPGTRLTVL.

The rearrangement joins TRBV5-5 to TRBJ2-5; 8 bases agree with TRBD2. Losses at the gene ends were 4 bases for V and 3 bases for J; bases not matched to a gene: 11. CDR3 length: 16 residues. Germline-derived CDR1 and CDR2 are SGHKS and YYEKEE (reference sequence). The CDR3 coding sequence is TGTGCCAGCAGCCCCGCCCTAGCGGGCTTTGAAGAGACCCAGTACTTC. Protein sequence: CASSPALAGFEETQYF.